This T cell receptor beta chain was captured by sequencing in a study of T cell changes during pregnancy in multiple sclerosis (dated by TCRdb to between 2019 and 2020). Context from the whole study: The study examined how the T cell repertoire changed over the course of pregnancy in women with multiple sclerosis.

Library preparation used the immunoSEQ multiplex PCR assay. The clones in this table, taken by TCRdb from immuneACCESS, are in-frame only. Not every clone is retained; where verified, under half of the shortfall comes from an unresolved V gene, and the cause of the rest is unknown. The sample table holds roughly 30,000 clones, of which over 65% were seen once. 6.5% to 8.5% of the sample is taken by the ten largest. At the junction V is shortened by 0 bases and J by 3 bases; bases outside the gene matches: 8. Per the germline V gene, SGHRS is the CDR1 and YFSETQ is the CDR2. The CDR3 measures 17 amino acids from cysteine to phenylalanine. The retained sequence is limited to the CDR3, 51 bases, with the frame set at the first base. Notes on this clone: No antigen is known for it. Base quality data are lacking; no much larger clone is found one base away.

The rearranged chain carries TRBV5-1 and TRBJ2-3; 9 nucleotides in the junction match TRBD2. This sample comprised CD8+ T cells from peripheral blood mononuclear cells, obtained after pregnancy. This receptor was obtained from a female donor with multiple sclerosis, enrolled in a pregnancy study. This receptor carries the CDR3 CASSLDWVSGGTDTQYF. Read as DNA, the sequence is TGCGCCAGCAGCTTGGATTGGGTTAGCGGGGGAACAGATACGCAGTATTTT.